What follows are 6 T cell receptor beta chains derived from one specimen sequenced in a study of cytomegalovirus exposure and HLA in healthy donors. The PCR had 60 Vbeta and 13 Jbeta primers. Using immunoSEQ multiplex PCR, the repertoire was profiled, and TCRdb retains in-frame clones only, with some absent. The sample has under 150,000 clones; over 60% are singletons. Material: PBMCs. These TCRs come from a man younger than 35 in good health and CMV-seronegative.

The chain recombines TRBV7-2 with TRBJ1-2; 7 nucleotides agree with TRBD1. V lost 5 bases to trimming and J lost 6 bases; unmatched junction nucleotides: 3. The CDR3 totals 12 residues. Looked up from germline, CDR1 is SGHTA and CDR2 is FQGNSA. The CDR3 coding sequence is TGTGCCAGCAGCATAACAGGGGATGGCTACACCTTC. Residues: CASSITGDGYTF. The variable domain in full, with the rest retrieved from reference TRBV7-2 and TRBJ1-2, is GAGVSQSPSNKVTEKGKDVELRCDPISGHTALYWYRQSLGQGLEFLIYFQGNSAPDKSGLPSDRFSAERTGGSVSTLTIQRTQQEDSAVYLCASSITGDGYTFGSGTRLTVV.

This clone appeared a few times. V is TRBV7-3 and J is TRBJ1-1; D gene ambiguous. This CDR3 has 13 amino acids. In germline, CDR1 is SGHTA, CDR2 FQGTGA. V lost 2 bases and J lost 4, with 8 bases in between. CDR3 sequence reads: CASSLLGVTEAFF. CDR3 nucleotide sequence: TGTGCCAGCAGCTTACTCGGGGTCACTGAAGCTTTCTTT.

A word on this clone: Distinct nucleotide sequences in the sample also encode this CDR3. The gene calls are TRBV7-9 and TRBJ1-1; 8 bases agree with TRBD1. V trimming: 5 bases; J trimming: 1 base; junction bases outside the gene matches: 6. Per germline, CDR1 SEHNR and CDR2 FQNEAQ (reference sequence). The CDR3 runs 15 residues. The CDR3 DNA follows: TGTGCCAGCAGCCTGAGGACAGGGCGGAACACTGAAGCTTTCTTT. Its translation is CASSLRTGRNTEAFF.

The chain employs TRBV7-8 and TRBJ1-5; 10 positions match TRBD1. CDR3 length: 15 residues. The ends lost 6 bases at V and 7 bases at J; junction bases unmatched: 9. CDR1 and CDR2 (germline): SGHVS, FQNEAQ. CDR3 bases: TGTGCCAGCAGGTCCGGGACAGGGGAGCGACAGCCCCAGCATTTT. Translating gives CASRSGTGERQPQHF.

The rearrangement uses TRBV7-3 and TRBJ2-1, with 8 positions matching TRBD2. Trimming took 4 bases from V and 4 from J; bases not matched to a gene: 9. Per germline, CDR1 SGHTA and CDR2 FQGTGA. This CDR3 spans 16 amino acids. The CDR3: CASSSTGTSRYNEQFF. CDR3 DNA: TGTGCCAGCAGCTCCACCGGGACTAGTAGGTACAATGAGCAGTTCTTC. The whole variable domain, remainder taken from reference TRBV7-3 and TRBJ2-1, is GAGVSQTPSNKVTEKGKYVELRCDPISGHTALYWYRQSLGQGPEFLIYFQGTGAADDSGLPNDRFFAVRPEGSVSTLKIQRTERGDSAVYLCASSSTGTSRYNEQFFGPGTRLTVL.

The chain joins TRBV27 to TRBJ1-5; possible D gene TRBD1, 6 bases. Looked up from germline, CDR1 is MNHEY and CDR2 is SMNVEV (reference sequence). V dropped 5 bases and J dropped 5 bases, with 19 bases sitting between them. There are 16 residues in the CDR3. The CDR3 spells CASSPMGGPRHQPQHF. The DNA for the CDR3 is TGTGCCAGCAGTCCGATGGGGGGGCCCAGGCATCAGCCCCAGCATTTT.